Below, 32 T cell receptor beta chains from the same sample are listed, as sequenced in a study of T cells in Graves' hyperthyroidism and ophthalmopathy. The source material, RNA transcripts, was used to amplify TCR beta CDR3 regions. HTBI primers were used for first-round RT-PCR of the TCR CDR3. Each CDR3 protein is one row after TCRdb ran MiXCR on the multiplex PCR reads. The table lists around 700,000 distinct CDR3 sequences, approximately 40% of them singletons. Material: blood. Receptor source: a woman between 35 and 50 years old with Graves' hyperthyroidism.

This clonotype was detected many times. The CDR3 is CASTGTSGRETQYF. CDR3 DNA: TGTGCCAGCACCGGGACCTCCGGCAGGGAGACCCAGTACTTC. V and J are TRBV2 and TRBJ2-5; tentatively, D is TRBD1 or TRBD2 (5 bases each). CDR1 is SNHLY, CDR2 FYNNEI, per germline. CDR3 size: 14 residues. Trimming left V 7 bases short and J 5 bases short, with 17 bases between. Full variable domain (outside the CDR3, taken from reference TRBV2 and TRBJ2-5): EPEVTQTPSHQVTQMGQEVILRCVPISNHLYFYWYRQILGQKVEFLVSFYNNEISEKSEIFDDQFSVERPDGSNFTLKIRSTKLEDSAMYFCASTGTSGRETQYFGPGTRLLVL.

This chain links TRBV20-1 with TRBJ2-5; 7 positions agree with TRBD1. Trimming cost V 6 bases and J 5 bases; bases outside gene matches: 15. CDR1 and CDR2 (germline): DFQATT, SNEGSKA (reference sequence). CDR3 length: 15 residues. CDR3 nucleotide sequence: TGCAGTGCCACAATCTCCCAGACAGGGCTGGAGACCCAGTACTTC. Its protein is CSATISQTGLETQYF.

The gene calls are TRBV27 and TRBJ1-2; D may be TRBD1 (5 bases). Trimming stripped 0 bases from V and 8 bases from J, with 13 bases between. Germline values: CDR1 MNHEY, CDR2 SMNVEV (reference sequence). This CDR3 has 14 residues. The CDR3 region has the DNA TGTGCCAGCAGTTTATCGCAGGGTTTGGGGGGCTACACCTTC. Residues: CASSLSQGLGGYTF.

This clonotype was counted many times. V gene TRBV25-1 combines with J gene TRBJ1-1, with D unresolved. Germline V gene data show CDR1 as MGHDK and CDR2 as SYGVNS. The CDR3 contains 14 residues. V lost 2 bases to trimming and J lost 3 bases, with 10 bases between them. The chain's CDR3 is CASSEEWGYTEAFF. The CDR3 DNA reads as TGTGCCAGCAGTGAAGAGTGGGGTTACACTGAAGCTTTCTTT.

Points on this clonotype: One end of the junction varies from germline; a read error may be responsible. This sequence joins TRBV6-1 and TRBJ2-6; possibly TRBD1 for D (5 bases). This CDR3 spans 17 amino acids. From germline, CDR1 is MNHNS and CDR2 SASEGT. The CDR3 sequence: CASSMDNRAYGANVLAF. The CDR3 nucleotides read TGTGCCAGCAGTATGGACAATCGGGCGTATGGGGCCAACGTCCTGGCTTTC.

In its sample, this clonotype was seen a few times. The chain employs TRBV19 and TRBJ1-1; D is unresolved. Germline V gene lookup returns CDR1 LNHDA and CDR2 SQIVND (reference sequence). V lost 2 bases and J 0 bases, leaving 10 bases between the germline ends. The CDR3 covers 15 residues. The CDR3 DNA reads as TGTGCCAGTAGTATATTGGAGGATATGAACACTGAAGCTTTCTTT. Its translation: CASSILEDMNTEAFF.

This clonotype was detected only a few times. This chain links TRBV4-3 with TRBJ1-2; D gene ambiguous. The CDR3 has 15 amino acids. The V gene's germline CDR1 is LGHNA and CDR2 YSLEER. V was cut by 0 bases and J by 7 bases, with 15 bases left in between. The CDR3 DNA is TGCGCCAGCAGCCAAGATCCAGGCAGGCTGGGTGGCTACACCTTC. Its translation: CASSQDPGRLGGYTF.

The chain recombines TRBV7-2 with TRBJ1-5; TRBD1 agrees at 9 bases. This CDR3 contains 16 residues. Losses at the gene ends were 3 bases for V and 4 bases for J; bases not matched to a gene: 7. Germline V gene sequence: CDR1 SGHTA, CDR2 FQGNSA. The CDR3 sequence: CASSFRQGVRNQPQHF. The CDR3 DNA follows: TGTGCCAGCAGCTTCAGACAGGGGGTGCGGAATCAGCCCCAGCATTTT.

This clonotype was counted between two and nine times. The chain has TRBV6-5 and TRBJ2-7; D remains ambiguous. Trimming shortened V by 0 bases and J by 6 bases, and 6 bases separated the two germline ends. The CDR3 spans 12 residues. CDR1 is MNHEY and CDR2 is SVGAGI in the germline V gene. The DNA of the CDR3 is TGTGCCAGCAGTTACTCTAATTCCGAGCAGTACTTC. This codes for CASSYSNSEQYF.

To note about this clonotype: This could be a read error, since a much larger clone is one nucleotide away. Here the CDR3 reads CASSLSDNQPQHF. The CDR3, as DNA: TGTGCCAGCAGCTTATCGGACAATCAGCCCCAGCATTTT. This rearrangement joins TRBV7-9 to TRBJ1-5; D not certain. With 2 bases removed from V and 3 bases from J, the gap between germline ends came to 5 bases. Germline V CDR1 and CDR2: SEHNR, FQNEAQ (reference sequence). This CDR3 is 13 amino acids long.

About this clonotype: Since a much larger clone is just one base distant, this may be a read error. CDR3 amino acids: CASSSELGRTSNQPQHF. DNA for the CDR3: TGTGCCAGTAGTTCCGAACTGGGCCGCACGAGCAATCAGCCCCAGCATTTT. This chain joins TRBV19 and TRBJ1-5, with D hard to call. Between the trimmed V and J ends, which lost 5 bases and 1 base, there was a span of 18 bases. The CDR3 totals 17 residues. Germline CDR1 LNHDA, CDR2 SQIVND (reference sequence).

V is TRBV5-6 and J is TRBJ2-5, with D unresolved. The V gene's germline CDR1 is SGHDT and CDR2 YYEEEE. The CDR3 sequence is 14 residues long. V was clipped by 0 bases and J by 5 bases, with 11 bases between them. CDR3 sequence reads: CASSLEARFETQYF. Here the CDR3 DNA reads TGTGCCAGCAGCTTGGAAGCCCGATTCGAGACCCAGTACTTC.

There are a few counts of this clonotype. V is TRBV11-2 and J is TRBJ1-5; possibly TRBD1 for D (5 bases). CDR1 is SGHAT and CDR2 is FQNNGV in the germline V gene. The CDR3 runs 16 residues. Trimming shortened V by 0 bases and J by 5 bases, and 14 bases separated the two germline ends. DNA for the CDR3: TGTGCCAGCAGCTTAGATTCCGACAGCCCTTATCAGCCCCAGCATTTT. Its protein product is CASSLDSDSPYQPQHF.

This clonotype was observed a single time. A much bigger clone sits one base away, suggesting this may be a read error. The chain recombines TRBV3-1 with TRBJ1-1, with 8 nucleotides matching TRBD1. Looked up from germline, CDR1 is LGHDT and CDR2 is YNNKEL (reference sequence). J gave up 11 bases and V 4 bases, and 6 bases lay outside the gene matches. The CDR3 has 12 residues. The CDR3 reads CASSPGQGSAFF. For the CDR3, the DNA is TGTGCCAGCAGCCCAGGACAGGGATCGGCTTTCTTT. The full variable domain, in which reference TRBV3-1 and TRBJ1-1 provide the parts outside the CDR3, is DTAVSQTPKYLVTQMGNDKSIKCEQNLGHDTMYWYKQDSKKFLKIMFSYNNKELIINETVPNRFSPKSPDKAHLNLHINSLELGDSAVYFCASSPGQGSAFFGQGTRLTVV.

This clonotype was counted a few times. CDR3 nucleotides: TGTGCCAGCAGTGGTTCTGGGGGTCCTACCTACGAGCAGTACTTC. Amino acid sequence: CASSGSGGPTYEQYF. The chain combines TRBV7-2 with TRBJ2-7; TRBD1 or TRBD2 may be the D gene (5 bases each). In germline, CDR1 is SGHTA, CDR2 FQGNSA. The ends were cut back, 6 bases at V and 2 bases at J, with 17 bases in the middle. The CDR3 extends over 15 amino acids. The variable domain in full, completed from reference TRBV7-2 and TRBJ2-7, reads GAGVSQSPSNKVTEKGKDVELRCDPISGHTALYWYRQSLGQGLEFLIYFQGNSAPDKSGLPSDRFSAERTGGSVSTLTIQRTQQEDSAVYLCASSGSGGPTYEQYFGPGTRLTVT.

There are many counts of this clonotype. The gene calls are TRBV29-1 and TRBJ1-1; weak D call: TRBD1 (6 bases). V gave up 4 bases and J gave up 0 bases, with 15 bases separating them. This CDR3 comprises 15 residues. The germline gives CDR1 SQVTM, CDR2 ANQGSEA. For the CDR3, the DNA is TGCAGCGTTGTAAGAGGGACACACATGAACACTGAAGCTTTCTTT. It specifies CSVVRGTHMNTEAFF. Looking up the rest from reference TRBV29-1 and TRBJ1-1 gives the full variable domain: SAVISQKPSRDICQRGTSLTIQCQVDSQVTMMFWYRQQPGQSLTLIATANQGSEATYESGFVIDKFPISRPNLTFSTLTVSNMSPEDSSIYLCSVVRGTHMNTEAFFGQGTRLTVV.

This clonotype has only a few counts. CDR3 bases: TGTGCCAGCAGCCCAGGCGGCGGGGCTGGAAACACCATATATTTT. Its protein is CASSPGGGAGNTIYF. The chain employs TRBV5-5 and TRBJ1-3; D not certain. The germline V gene has CDR1 SGHKS and CDR2 YYEKEE (reference sequence). The CDR3 covers 15 residues. The V end lost 4 bases, the J end lost 2 bases, and 13 bases lay between the germline ends.

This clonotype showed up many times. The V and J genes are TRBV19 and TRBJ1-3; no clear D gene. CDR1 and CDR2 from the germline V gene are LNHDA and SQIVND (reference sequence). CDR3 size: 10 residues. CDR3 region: CATSGNTIYF. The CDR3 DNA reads TGTGCTACTTCTGGAAACACCATATATTTT.

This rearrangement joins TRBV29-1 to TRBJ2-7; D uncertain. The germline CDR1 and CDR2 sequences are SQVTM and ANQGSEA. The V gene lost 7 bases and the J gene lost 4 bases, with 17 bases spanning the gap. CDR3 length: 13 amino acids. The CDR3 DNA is TGCAGCGCCCGCGGCCGAATGAATTACGAGCAGTACTTC. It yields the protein CSARGRMNYEQYF.

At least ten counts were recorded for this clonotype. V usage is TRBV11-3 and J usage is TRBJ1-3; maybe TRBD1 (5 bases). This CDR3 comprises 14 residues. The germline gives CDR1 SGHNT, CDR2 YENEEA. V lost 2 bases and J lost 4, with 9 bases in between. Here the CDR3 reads CASSLSGLGNTIYF. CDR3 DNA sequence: TGTGCCAGCAGCTTATCAGGGCTCGGAAACACCATATATTTT.

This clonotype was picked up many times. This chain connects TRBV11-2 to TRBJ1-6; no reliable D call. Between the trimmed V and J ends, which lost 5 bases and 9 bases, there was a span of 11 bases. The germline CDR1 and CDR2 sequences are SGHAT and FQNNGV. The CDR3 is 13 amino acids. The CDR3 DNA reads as TGTGCCAGCAGCGTAACAGTGGGTTCACCCCTCCACTTT. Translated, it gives CASSVTVGSPLHF.

The CDR3 region is CASRWGGTHNMNTEAFF. The DNA for the CDR3 is TGTGCCAGCAGGTGGGGGGGGACACACAACATGAACACTGAAGCTTTCTTT. The chain employs TRBV11-2 and TRBJ1-1; possibly TRBD1 for D (6 bases). This CDR3 has 17 amino acids. V lost 6 bases, J lost 0 bases, and 20 bases lay in between. CDR1 is SGHAT and CDR2 is FQNNGV in the germline V gene.

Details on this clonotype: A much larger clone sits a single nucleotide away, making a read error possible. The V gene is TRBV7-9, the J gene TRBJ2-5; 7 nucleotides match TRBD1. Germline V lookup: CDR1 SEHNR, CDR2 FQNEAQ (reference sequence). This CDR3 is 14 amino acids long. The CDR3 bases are TGTACCAGCAGCTCCACAGGGGCTGTCGAGACCCAGTACTTC. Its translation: CTSSSTGAVETQYF.

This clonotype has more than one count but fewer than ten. The CDR3 is CASSMFLGSLNTEAFF. CDR3 sequence (DNA): TGTGCCAGTAGTATGTTCCTCGGTAGCTTGAACACTGAAGCTTTCTTT. This chain links TRBV19 with TRBJ1-1; no clear D. The V and J ends lost 3 bases and 0 bases respectively, with 14 bases between them. Germline V gene data show CDR1 as LNHDA and CDR2 as SQIVND (reference sequence). The length of the CDR3 is 16 residues.

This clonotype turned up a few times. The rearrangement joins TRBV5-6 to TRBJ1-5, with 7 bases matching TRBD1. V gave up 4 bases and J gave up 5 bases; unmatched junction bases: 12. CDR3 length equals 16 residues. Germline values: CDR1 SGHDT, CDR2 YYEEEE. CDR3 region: CASSGGQSGGDQPQHF. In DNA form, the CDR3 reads TGTGCCAGCAGCGGGGGACAGTCTGGAGGGGATCAGCCCCAGCATTTT.

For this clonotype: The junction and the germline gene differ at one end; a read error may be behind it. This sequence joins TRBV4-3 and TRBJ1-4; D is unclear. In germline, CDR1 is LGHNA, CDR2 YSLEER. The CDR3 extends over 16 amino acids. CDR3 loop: CASSQDGEEANEKLLF. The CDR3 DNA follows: TGCGCCAGCAGCCAAGATGGTGAGGAGGCTAATGAAAAACTGCTTTTT.

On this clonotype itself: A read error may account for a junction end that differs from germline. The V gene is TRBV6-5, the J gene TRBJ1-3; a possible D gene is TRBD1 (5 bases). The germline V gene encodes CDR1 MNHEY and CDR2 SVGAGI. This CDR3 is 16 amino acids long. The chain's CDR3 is CASNYAEPGLGNTIYF. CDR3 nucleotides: TGTGCCAGCAATTACGCCGAACCGGGACTCGGAAACACCATATATTTT.

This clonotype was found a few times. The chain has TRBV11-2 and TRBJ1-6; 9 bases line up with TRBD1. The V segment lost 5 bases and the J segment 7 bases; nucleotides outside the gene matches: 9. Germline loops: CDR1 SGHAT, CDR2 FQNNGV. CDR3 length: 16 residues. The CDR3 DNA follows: TGTGCCAGCAGCCAGAGGACAGGGGAAAAGAATTCACCCCTCCACTTT. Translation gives CASSQRTGEKNSPLHF.

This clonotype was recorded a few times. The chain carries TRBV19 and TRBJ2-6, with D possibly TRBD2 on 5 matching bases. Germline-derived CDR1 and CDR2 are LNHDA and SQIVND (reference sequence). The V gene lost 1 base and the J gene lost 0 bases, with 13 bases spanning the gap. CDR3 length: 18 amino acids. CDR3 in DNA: TGTGCCAGTAGTATAGGGGCAAGAAGCGGCTCTGGGGCCAACGTCCTGACTTTC. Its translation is CASSIGARSGSGANVLTF.

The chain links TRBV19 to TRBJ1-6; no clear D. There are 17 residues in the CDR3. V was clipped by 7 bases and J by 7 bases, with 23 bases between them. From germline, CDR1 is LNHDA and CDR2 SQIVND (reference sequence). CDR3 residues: CASMAADGPWGNSPLHF. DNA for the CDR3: TGTGCCAGTATGGCCGCCGATGGCCCGTGGGGAAATTCACCCCTCCACTTT.

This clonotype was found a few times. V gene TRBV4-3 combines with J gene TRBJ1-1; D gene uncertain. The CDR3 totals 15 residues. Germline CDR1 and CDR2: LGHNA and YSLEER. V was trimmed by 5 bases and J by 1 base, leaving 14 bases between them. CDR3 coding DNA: TGCGCCAGCAGCTTAACGATCGGAGAGAACACTGAAGCTTTCTTT. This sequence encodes CASSLTIGENTEAFF.

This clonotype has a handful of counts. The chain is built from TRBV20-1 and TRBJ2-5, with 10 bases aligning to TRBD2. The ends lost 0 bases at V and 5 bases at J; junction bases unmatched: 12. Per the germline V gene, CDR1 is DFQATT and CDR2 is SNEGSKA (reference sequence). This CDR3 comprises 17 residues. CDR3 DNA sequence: TGCAGTGCTAGAGATCAAGGTCTAGCGGGAGTTGGGGAGACCCAGTACTTC. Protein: CSARDQGLAGVGETQYF.